The 12 T cell receptor beta chains listed next were all sequenced from one sample in a study of Tregs in tolerant kidney transplant recipients. Clones were sequenced by immunoSEQ multiplex PCR, and TCRdb holds only the in-frame ones, with some missing. Of 90,000 to 150,000 clones listed, approximately 90% are singletons. The sample consisted of CD4+ T cells from blood. The receptors stem from a human donor in good health.

The chain couples TRBV29-1 to TRBJ2-7; 7 positions match TRBD2. V trimming: 8 bases; J trimming: 0 bases; junction bases outside the gene matches: 10. The CDR3 is 14 residues long. Per germline, CDR1 SQVTM and CDR2 ANQGSEA. The CDR3 is CSPPGGGSSYEQYF. CDR3 sequence (DNA): TGCAGCCCCCCCGGGGGAGGGAGCTCCTACGAGCAGTACTTC.

This clone was observed once. This chain links TRBV18 with TRBJ1-4; the D gene is possibly TRBD1 (6 bases). Trimming left V 3 bases short and J 7 bases short, with 21 bases between. Germline CDR1 KGHSH, CDR2 LQKENI. This CDR3 contains 17 residues. CDR3 DNA sequence: TGTGCCAGCTCACCCTCCCTAGCTGGGGGCGGATTTGAAAAACTGTTTTTT. It encodes CASSPSLAGGGFEKLFF.

This clone showed up just once. The rearrangement links TRBV7-8 to TRBJ1-1; D ambiguous. CDR3 length: 15 residues. The V end was cut by 2 bases, the J end by 0 bases, with 10 bases between. Looked up from germline, CDR1 is SGHVS and CDR2 is FQNEAQ. The CDR3 bases are TGTGCCAGCAGCTTACAAGGGAAGGTGAACACTGAAGCTTTCTTT. Residues: CASSLQGKVNTEAFF.

This sequence joins TRBV5-1 and TRBJ2-1; 8 bases align to TRBD2. The CDR3 sequence is 15 residues long. V gave up 1 base and J gave up 3 bases; unmatched junction bases: 3. Germline V gene lookup returns CDR1 SGHRS and CDR2 YFSETQ. The CDR3 sequence: CASSLISGNYNEQFF. For the CDR3, the DNA is TGCGCCAGCAGCTTGATTAGCGGGAACTACAATGAGCAGTTCTTC.

This sequence joins TRBV21-1 and TRBJ1-3. TRBV21-1 counts as a pseudogene. The CDR3 spans 15 residues. The chain's CDR3 is CASSQRASSGNTIYF. CDR3 sequence (DNA): TGTGCCAGCAGCCAAAGGGCCAGTTCTGGAAACACCATATATTTT.

This chain uses TRBV4-1 with TRBJ2-3; D perhaps matches TRBD2 (5 bases). Germline V gene sequence: CDR1 MGHRA, CDR2 YSYEKL. With 2 bases removed from V and 3 bases from J, the gap between germline ends came to 12 bases. The CDR3 is 15 residues long. CDR3 region: CASSQPRTPTDTQYF. CDR3 nucleotide sequence: TGCGCCAGCAGCCAACCGAGGACTCCAACAGATACGCAGTATTTT.

The chain employs TRBV15 and TRBJ2-6; 9 bases line up with TRBD1. This CDR3 has 17 amino acids. The junction had 1 base not matched to a gene; V was cut back by 1 base and J by 0 bases. Germline CDR1 is LNHNV and CDR2 is YYDKDF (reference sequence). CDR3 residues: CATSRGQGVSGANVLTF. The CDR3 DNA reads TGTGCCACCAGCAGAGGACAGGGGGTCTCTGGGGCCAACGTCCTGACTTTC.

This chain joins TRBV6-5 and TRBJ2-1; 8 bases are a match to TRBD2. V trimming: 0 bases; J trimming: 4 bases; junction bases outside the gene matches: 5. Germline CDR1 reads MNHEY; CDR2 reads SVGAGI. The length of the CDR3 is 16 residues. Written as DNA, the CDR3 is TGTGCCAGCAGTTACTCGGCCGCGGGGGGATACAATGAGCAGTTCTTC. Protein sequence: CASSYSAAGGYNEQFF.

The V call is TRBV6-1, the J call TRBJ1-1, with 9 bases identical to TRBD1. The CDR3 has 15 residues. From germline, CDR1 is MNHNS and CDR2 SASEGT. The junction had 9 bases not matched to a gene; V was cut back by 5 bases and J by 5 bases. The CDR3 DNA follows: TGTGCCAGCAGTTCAAGGACAGGGGAGGCTACTGAAGCTTTCTTT. The encoded protein is CASSSRTGEATEAFF.

CDR3 sequence: CASSGGPGVNQPQHF. The CDR3 DNA reads as TGCGCCAGCAGCGGTGGACCTGGGGTCAATCAGCCCCAGCATTTT. The V gene is TRBV4-1, the J gene TRBJ1-5; D gene ambiguous. V lost 5 bases to trimming and J lost 3 bases, with 14 bases between them. Germline CDR1 reads MGHRA; CDR2 reads YSYEKL. CDR3 size: 15 residues.

This chain connects TRBV19 to TRBJ2-2; tentative D call: TRBD1 (6 bases). Trimming cost V 3 bases and J 6 bases, with 20 bases left between them. The CDR3 consists of 17 residues. The V gene's germline CDR1 is LNHDA and CDR2 SQIVND (reference sequence). CDR3 region: CASSIISRDTIAGELFF. The DNA of the CDR3 is TGTGCCAGTAGTATTATATCGAGGGACACGATAGCCGGGGAGCTGTTTTTT.

The chain carries TRBV11-2 and TRBJ1-1; D is ambiguous. From germline, CDR1 is SGHAT and CDR2 FQNNGV. V was pared by 0 bases and J by 4 bases, with 3 bases between. This CDR3 contains 12 residues. The CDR3 reads CASSLEFTEAFF. CDR3 coding DNA: TGTGCCAGCAGCTTAGAGTTCACTGAAGCTTTCTTT.